This TCR beta chain was identified during a study of neurological immune-mediated disorders. The cDNA came from 5'RACE, which used 10-nucleotide random UMIs. MiXCR, run by TCRdb on the 5' RACE reads, gives a single entry per CDR3 protein. This sample yields some 71,000 distinct CDR3 sequences, of which roughly a tenth are seen a single time; roughly 10% belongs to the top ten. V lost 1 base and J 1 base, leaving 6 bases between the germline ends. Germline V lookup: CDR1 KGHDR, CDR2 SFDVKD. The CDR3 covers 14 residues. This clonotype has ten or more counts. Time point specified: longitudinal time-point 1 (baseline).

This TCR was recovered from a man aged 25-45 years in good health. The sample taken for sequencing was PBMCs. The chain is built from TRBV24-1 and TRBJ2-5, with no clear D. The CDR3 nucleotides are TGTGCCACCAGTGATTTACGGGCCCAAGAGACCCAGTACTTC. Its translation is CATSDLRAQETQYF.